The clone carrying this TCR beta chain has only a few counts. The CDR3 covers 14 residues. Trimming pared 6 bases from V and 2 bases from J, leaving 13 bases between. The germline CDR1 and CDR2 sequences are SQVTM and ANQGSEA. A sample-barcoded 5' primer and a J-beta primer mix were used in a second PCR of about 6 to 11 cycles. TCRdb used MiXCR to reprocess the 5' RACE reads, holding one entry per CDR3 protein. The sample lists roughly 1.5 million distinct CDR3 sequences, 42% occurring once. Total RNA extraction produced at least 5 micrograms (per sample) for the study. The sample originates from a study of blood T cells in healthy people across ages.

The sequenced sample was blood. This clonotype originated in a woman between 18 and 29 years old in good health. This chain uses TRBV29-1 with TRBJ2-2; D perhaps matches TRBD2 (5 bases). CDR3 amino acids: CSVQRGLNTGELFF. The CDR3 coding sequence is TGCAGCGTCCAACGGGGTCTTAACACCGGGGAGCTGTTTTTT.